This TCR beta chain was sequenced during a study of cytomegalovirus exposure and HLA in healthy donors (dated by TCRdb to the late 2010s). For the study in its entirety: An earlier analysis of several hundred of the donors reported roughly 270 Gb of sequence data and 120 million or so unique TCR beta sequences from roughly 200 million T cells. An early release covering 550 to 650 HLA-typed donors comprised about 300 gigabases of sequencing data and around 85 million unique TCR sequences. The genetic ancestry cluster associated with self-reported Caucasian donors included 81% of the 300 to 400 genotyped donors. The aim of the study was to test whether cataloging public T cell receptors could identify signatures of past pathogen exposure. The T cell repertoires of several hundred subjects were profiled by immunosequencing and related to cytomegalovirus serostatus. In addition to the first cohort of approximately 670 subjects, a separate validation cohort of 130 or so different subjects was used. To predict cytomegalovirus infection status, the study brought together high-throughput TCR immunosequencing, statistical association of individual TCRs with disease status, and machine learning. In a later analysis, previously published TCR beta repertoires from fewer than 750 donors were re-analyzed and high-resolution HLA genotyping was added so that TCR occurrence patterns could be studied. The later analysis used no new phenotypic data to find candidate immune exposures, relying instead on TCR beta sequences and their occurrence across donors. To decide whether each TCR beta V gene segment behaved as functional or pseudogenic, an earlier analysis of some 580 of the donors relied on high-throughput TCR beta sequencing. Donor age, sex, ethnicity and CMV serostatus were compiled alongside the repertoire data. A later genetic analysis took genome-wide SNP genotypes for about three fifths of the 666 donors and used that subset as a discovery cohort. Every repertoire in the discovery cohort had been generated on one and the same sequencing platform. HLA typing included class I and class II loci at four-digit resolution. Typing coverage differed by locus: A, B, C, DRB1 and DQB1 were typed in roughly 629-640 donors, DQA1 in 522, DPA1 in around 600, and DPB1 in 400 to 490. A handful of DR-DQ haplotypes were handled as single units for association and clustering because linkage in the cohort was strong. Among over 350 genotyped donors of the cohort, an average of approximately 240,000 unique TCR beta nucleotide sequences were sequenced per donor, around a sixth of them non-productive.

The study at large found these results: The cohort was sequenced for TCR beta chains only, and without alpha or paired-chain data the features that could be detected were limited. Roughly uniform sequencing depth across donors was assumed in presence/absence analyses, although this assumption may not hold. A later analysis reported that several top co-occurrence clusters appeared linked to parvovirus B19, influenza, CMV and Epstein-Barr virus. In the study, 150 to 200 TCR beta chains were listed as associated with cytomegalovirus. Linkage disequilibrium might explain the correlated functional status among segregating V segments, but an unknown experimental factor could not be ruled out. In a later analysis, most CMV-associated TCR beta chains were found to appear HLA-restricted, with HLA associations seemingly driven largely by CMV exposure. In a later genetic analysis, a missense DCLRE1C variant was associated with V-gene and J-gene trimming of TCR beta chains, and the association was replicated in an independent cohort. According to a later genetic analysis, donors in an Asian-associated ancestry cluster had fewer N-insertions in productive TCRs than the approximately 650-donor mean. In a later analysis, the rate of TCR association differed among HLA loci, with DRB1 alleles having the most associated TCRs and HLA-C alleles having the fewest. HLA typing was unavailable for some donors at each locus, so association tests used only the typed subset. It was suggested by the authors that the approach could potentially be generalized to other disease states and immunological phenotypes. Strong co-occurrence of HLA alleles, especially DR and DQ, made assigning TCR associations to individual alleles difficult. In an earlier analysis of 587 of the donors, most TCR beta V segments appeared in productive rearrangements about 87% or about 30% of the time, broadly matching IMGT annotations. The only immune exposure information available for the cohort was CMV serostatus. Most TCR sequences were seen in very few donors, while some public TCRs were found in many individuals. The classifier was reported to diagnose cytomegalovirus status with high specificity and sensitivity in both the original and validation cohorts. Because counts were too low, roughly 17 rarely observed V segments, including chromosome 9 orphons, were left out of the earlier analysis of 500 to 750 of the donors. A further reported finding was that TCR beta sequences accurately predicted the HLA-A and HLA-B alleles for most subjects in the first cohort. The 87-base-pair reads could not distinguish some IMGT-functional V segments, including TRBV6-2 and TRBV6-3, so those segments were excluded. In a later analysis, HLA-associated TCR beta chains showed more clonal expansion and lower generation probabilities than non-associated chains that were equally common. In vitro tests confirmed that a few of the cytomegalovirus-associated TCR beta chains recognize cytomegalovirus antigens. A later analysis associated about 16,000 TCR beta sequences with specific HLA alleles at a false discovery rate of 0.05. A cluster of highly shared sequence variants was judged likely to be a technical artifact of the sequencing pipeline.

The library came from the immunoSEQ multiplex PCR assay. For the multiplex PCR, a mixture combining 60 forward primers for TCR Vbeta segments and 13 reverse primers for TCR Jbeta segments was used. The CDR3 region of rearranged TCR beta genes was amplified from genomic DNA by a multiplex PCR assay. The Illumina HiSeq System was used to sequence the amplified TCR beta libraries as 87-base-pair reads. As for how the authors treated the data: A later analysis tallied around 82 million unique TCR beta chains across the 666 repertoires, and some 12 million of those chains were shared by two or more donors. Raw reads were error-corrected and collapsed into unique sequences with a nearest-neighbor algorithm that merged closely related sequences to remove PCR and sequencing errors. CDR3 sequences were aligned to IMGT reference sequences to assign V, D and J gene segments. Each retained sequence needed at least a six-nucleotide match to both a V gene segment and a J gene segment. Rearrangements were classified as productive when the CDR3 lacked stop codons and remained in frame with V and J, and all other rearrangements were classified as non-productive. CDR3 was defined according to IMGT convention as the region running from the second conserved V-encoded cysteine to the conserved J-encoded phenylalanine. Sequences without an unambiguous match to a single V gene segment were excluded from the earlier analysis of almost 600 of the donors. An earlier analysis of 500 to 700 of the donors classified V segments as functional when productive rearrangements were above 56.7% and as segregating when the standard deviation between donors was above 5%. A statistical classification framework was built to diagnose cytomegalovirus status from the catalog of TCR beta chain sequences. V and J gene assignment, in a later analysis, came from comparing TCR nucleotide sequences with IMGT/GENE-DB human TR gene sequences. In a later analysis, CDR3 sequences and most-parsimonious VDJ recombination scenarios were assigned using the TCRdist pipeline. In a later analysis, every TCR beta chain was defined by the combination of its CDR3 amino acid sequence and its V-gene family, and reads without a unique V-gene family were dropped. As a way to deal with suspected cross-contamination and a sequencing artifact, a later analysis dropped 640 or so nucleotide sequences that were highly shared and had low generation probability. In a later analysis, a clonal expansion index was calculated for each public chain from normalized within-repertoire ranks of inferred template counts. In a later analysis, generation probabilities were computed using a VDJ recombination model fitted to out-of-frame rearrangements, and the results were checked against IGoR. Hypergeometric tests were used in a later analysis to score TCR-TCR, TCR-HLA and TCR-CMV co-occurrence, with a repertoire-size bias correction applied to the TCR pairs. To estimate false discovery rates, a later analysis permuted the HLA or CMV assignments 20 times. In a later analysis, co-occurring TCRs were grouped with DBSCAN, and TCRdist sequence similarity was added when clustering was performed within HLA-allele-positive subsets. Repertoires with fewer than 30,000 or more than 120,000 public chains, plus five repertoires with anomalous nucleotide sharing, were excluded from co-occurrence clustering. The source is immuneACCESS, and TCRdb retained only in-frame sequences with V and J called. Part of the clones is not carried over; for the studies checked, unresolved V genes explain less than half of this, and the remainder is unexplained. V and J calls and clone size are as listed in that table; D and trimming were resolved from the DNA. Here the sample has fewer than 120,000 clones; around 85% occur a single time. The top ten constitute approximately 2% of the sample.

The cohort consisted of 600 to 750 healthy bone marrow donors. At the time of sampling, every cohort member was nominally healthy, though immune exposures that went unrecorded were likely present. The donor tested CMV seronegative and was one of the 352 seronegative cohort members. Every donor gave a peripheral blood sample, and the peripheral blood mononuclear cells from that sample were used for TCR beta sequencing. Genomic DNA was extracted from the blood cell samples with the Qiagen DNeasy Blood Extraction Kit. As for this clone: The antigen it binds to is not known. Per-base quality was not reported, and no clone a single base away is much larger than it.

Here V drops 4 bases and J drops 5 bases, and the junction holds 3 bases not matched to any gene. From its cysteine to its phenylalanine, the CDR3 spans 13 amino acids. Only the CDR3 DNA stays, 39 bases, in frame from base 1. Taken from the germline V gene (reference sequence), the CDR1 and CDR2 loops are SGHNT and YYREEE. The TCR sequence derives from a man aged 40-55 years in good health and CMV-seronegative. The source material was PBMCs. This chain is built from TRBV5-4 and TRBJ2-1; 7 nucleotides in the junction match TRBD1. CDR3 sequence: CASSHDRDNEQFF. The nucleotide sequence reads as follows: TGTGCCAGCAGCCACGACAGGGACAATGAGCAGTTCTTC.